Listed below are T cell receptor beta chains from one sample, sequenced in a study of blood T cell repertoires in COVID-19. Clones were sequenced by immunoSEQ multiplex PCR, and TCRdb holds only the in-frame ones, with some missing. Of 130,000 or so clones listed, just over 85% are singletons. The sequenced sample was peripheral blood. These receptors all stem from a woman aged 55-75 years with acute or convalescent COVID-19. CDR3s include the opening cysteine and the closing phenylalanine or tryptophan. The D gene is left open where the match is weak. Clone size appears in some rows only: once, few, many, or a class for an expanded clone.

>TRBD1|TRBV27|TRBJ2-7|NA
CASSSHTPNRGSYEQYF
TGTGCCAGCAGTTCACACACACCCAACAGGGGAAGCTACGAGCAGTACTTC
>NA|TRBV10-1|TRBJ2-5|NA
CASISTRTRSLQETQYF
TGCGCCAGCATTTCCACTCGAACGAGATCTCTCCAAGAGACCCAGTACTTC
>NA|TRBV25-1|TRBJ1-2|few
CASSSSGQGGYTF
TGTGCCAGCAGTAGCTCAGGGCAGGGAGGCTACACCTTC
>TRBD1|TRBV7-2|TRBJ1-2|NA
CASSLGAGQAYGYTF
TGTGCCAGCAGCTTAGGGGCCGGACAGGCCTATGGCTACACCTTC
>NA|TRBV19|TRBJ1-6|NA
CASRGGFGSPLHF
TGTGCCAGTAGGGGAGGGTTTGGTTCACCCCTCCACTTT
>NA|TRBV6-2/TRBV6-3|TRBJ2-1|NA
CASSYQYNEQFF
TGTGCCAGCAGTTACCAGTACAATGAGCAGTTCTTC
>NA|TRBV6-6|TRBJ2-7|NA
CASSRGGRSVEQYF
TGTGCCAGCAGTCGAGGGGGGAGGTCGGTCGAGCAGTACTTC
>NA|TRBV2|TRBJ1-5|NA
CASSESGPNQPQHF
TGTGCCAGCAGTGAATCAGGGCCCAATCAGCCCCAGCATTTT
>NA|TRBV25-1|TRBJ1-1|NA
CASSVGANTEAFF
TGTGCCAGCAGTGTGGGGGCGAACACTGAAGCTTTCTTT
>NA|TRBV18|TRBJ1-1|NA
CASQDSASNTEAFF
TGTGCCAGTCAAGACAGTGCCAGTAACACTGAAGCTTTCTTT
>TRBD1|TRBV29-1|TRBJ1-2|NA
CSGGQARSDGYTF
TGCAGCGGTGGACAGGCCCGCTCCGATGGCTACACCTTC
>TRBD1|TRBV24-1|TRBJ2-5|NA
CATSDPGQGRETQYF
TGTGCCACCAGTGACCCGGGACAGGGAAGAGAGACCCAGTACTTC
>NA|TRBV28|TRBJ2-6|once
CASRPNPGVGANVLTF
TGTGCCAGCAGACCCAACCCAGGGGTTGGGGCCAACGTCCTGACTTTC
>TRBD1|TRBV28|TRBJ1-1|NA
CASSLWWVGTDWNTEAFF
TGTGCCAGCAGTTTATGGTGGGTCGGGACAGATTGGAACACTGAAGCTTTCTTT
>TRBD1|TRBV5-1|TRBJ1-5|once
CASSLATPDRVVLVSQPQHF
TGCGCCAGCAGCTTGGCGACCCCGGACAGGGTTGTTTTAGTGAGTCAGCCCCAGCATTTT
>TRBD2|TRBV25-1|TRBJ2-3|NA
CASSELAGVTDTQYF
TGTGCCAGCAGTGAACTAGCGGGGGTCACAGATACGCAGTATTTT
>NA|TRBV10-3|TRBJ2-7|NA
CAISEKAATNGEQYF
TGTGCCATCAGTGAGAAGGCAGCCACTAACGGCGAGCAGTACTTC
>TRBD1|TRBV20-1|TRBJ1-2|NA
CSASGRDRGRTYGYTF
TGCAGTGCTAGTGGTCGGGACAGGGGGCGAACTTATGGCTACACCTTC
>TRBD1|TRBV4-1|TRBJ2-1|NA
CASSRTGTGVYNEQFF
TGCGCCAGCAGCCGAACCGGGACAGGCGTATACAATGAGCAGTTCTTC
>TRBD2|TRBV3-1/TRBV3-2|TRBJ2-1|NA
CASSYGGNEQFF
TGTGCCAGCAGCTACGGGGGGAACGAGCAGTTCTTC
>NA|TRBV5-8|TRBJ1-2|once
CASSLDRQYSYTF
TGTGCCAGCAGCTTGGACAGGCAGTATAGCTACACCTTC
>NA|TRBV28|TRBJ2-5|NA
CASSFEWLQETQYF
TGTGCCAGCAGTTTCGAATGGCTTCAAGAGACCCAGTACTTC
>TRBD1|TRBV25-1|TRBJ2-7|NA
CASSDPGQGSYEQYF
TGTGCCAGCAGTGACCCGGGACAGGGCTCCTACGAGCAGTACTTC
>NA|TRBV5-5|TRBJ2-5|NA
CASSLGLGGEETQYF
TGTGCCAGCAGCTTAGGGCTCGGAGGGGAAGAGACCCAGTACTTC
>NA|TRBV5-1|TRBJ2-1|NA
CASSLGSPGYNEQFF
TGCGCCAGCAGCTTGGGTAGCCCGGGCTACAATGAGCAGTTCTTC
>NA|TRBV28|TRBJ1-2|NA
CASSTSGGYTF
TGTGCCAGCAGCACCTCCGGGGGCTACACCTTC
>NA|TRBV30|TRBJ2-3|NA
CAWSVGPGKDTQYF
TGTGCCTGGAGTGTAGGTCCGGGGAAGGATACGCAGTATTTT
>TRBD2|TRBV7-8|TRBJ2-3|NA
CASSLVSGGATDTQYF
TGTGCCAGCAGCTTAGTTAGCGGGGGGGCGACAGATACGCAGTATTTT
>TRBD1|TRBV7-2|TRBJ2-1|once
CASSRQGAYNEQFF
TGTGCCAGCAGTAGGCAGGGGGCCTACAATGAGCAGTTCTTC
>NA|TRBV28|TRBJ1-2|NA
CASSSGGAEHYGYTF
TGTGCCAGCAGTTCTGGGGGCGCGGAGCACTATGGCTACACCTTC
>TRBD2|TRBV2|TRBJ2-5|NA
CASNSGGARETQYF
TGTGCCAGCAATAGCGGGGGGGCCAGAGAGACCCAGTACTTC
>NA|TRBV4-2|TRBJ2-5|NA
CASSHIRDYQETQYF
TGTGCCAGCAGCCACATTAGGGACTACCAAGAGACCCAGTACTTC
>TRBD1|TRBV6-6|TRBJ2-7|few
CASSRQGPNPTYEQYF
TGTGCCAGCAGTCGACAGGGGCCAAATCCTACCTACGAGCAGTACTTC
>TRBD1|TRBV28|TRBJ1-2|NA
CASRSPGQGTYGYTF
TGTGCCAGCAGGTCCCCGGGACAGGGAACCTATGGCTACACCTTC
>TRBD1|TRBV29-1|TRBJ1-1|NA
CSVGQDRAEAFF
TGCAGCGTCGGCCAGGACAGGGCCGAAGCTTTCTTT
>TRBD1|TRBV2|TRBJ1-1|NA
CASRLDRDTEAFF
TGTGCCAGCAGACTCGACAGGGATACTGAAGCTTTCTTT
>NA|TRBV21-1|TRBJ1-3|NA
CASSKGDGRGLGNTIYF
TGTGCCAGCAGCAAAGGGGATGGCAGGGGGCTTGGAAACACCATATATTTT
>NA|TRBV28|TRBJ2-7|NA
CASAGTSYEQYF
TGTGCCAGCGCCGGGACTTCCTACGAGCAGTACTTC
>NA|TRBV25-1|TRBJ2-2|NA
CATVGMTGELFF
TGTGCCACGGTCGGGATGACCGGGGAGCTGTTTTTT
>NA|TRBV20-1|TRBJ2-1|NA
CSARTSNEQFF
TGCAGTGCTCGGACTTCTAATGAGCAGTTCTTC
>NA|TRBV3-1/TRBV3-2|TRBJ1-1|NA
CASSQEPAANTEAFF
TGTGCCAGCAGCCAAGAGCCGGCGGCTAACACTGAAGCTTTCTTT
>TRBD1|TRBV19|TRBJ2-2|few
CASTGTGGAIGELFF
TGTGCCAGTACAGGGACAGGGGGCGCAATTGGGGAGCTGTTTTTT
>NA|TRBV4-3|TRBJ1-6|NA
CASSPNFAGGTSPLHF
TGCGCCAGCAGCCCAAATTTTGCGGGGGGGACTTCACCCCTCCACTTT
>NA|TRBV30|TRBJ1-5|NA
CAWSVELNSNQPQHF
TGTGCCTGGAGTGTAGAGCTCAATAGCAATCAGCCCCAGCATTTT
>NA|TRBV10-3|TRBJ1-3|once
CAISEERGRRGNTIYF
TGTGCCATCAGTGAAGAACGGGGAAGGCGCGGAAACACCATATATTTT
>NA|TRBV12-3/TRBV12-4|TRBJ1-6|NA
CASSSDSNSPLHF
TGTGCCAGCAGTTCGGACTCGAATTCACCCCTCCACTTT
>NA|TRBV7-9|TRBJ1-1|NA
CASSSLALALVPEAFF
TGTGCCAGCAGCTCTTTAGCCCTGGCTCTCGTCCCCGAAGCTTTCTTT
>TRBD1|TRBV30|TRBJ1-1|NA
CAWQGENTEAFF
TGTGCCTGGCAGGGGGAGAACACTGAAGCTTTCTTT
>NA|TRBV7-2|TRBJ2-1|NA
CASSPLISRAGNEQFF
TGTGCCAGCAGCCCGTTGATTAGCAGGGCCGGCAATGAGCAGTTCTTC
>NA|TRBV7-8|TRBJ2-1|NA
CASSLEDIRGEQFF
TGTGCCAGCAGCTTAGAGGACATTAGGGGTGAGCAGTTCTTC
>NA|TRBV27|TRBJ1-2|NA
CASSLRGGDGYTF
TGTGCCAGCAGCCTCCGCGGCGGGGATGGCTACACCTTC
>TRBD1|TRBV11-2|TRBJ1-5|NA
CASSSAGQGNQPQHF
TGTGCCAGCAGCTCCGCGGGACAGGGCAATCAGCCCCAGCATTTT
>TRBD1|TRBV5-1|TRBJ1-3|NA
CASSWRQGVSGNTIYF
TGCGCCAGCAGCTGGAGACAGGGGGTTTCTGGAAACACCATATATTTT
>TRBD1|TRBV7-9|TRBJ2-7|NA
CASSWAGQGGYEQYF
TGTGCCAGCAGCTGGGCGGGACAGGGAGGTTACGAGCAGTACTTC
>NA|TRBV7-9|TRBJ1-3|few
CASSFSQVRGNTIYF
TGTGCCAGCAGCTTTTCACAGGTGCGGGGAAACACCATATATTTT
>TRBD1|TRBV2|TRBJ2-5|NA
CASCRDRGSETQYF
TGTGCCAGCTGCCGGGACAGGGGGTCCGAGACCCAGTACTTC
>TRBD1|TRBV6-5|TRBJ1-4|once
CASSLDRAEKLFF
TGTGCCAGCAGTTTAGACAGGGCTGAAAAACTGTTTTTT
>NA|TRBV2|TRBJ1-1|NA
CASKGDTEAFF
TGTGCCAGCAAAGGGGATACTGAAGCTTTCTTT
>NA|TRBV28|TRBJ1-6|NA
CASRTGNRVSPLHF
TGTGCCAGCAGAACCGGGAACAGGGTCTCACCCCTCCACTTT